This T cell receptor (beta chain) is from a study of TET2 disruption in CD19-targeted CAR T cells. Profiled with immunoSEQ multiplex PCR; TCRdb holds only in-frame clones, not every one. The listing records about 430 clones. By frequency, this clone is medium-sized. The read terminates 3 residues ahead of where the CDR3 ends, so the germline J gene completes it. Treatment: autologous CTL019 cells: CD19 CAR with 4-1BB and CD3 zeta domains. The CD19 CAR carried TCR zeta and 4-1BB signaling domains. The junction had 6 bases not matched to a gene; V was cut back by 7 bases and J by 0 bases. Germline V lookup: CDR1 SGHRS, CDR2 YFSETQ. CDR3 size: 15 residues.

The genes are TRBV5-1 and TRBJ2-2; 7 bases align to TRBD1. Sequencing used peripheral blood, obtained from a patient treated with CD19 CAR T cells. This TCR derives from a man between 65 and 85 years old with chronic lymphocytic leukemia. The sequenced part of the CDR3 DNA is TGCGCCAGCCACCCCGGACAGGCGAACACCGGGGAG. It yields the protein CASHPGQANTGE. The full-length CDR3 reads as CASHPGQANTGELFF.